This is a list of T cell receptor beta chains from one sample in a study of PD-1 blockade in mismatch repair-deficient tumors. Libraries were prepared by immunoSEQ multiplex PCR; TCRdb keeps only in-frame clonotypes and omits some of them. The sample consists of 30,000 to 45,000 clones, about 85% of them appearing once. The specimen was peripheral blood, collected approximately 80 weeks after starting pembrolizumab. The receptors originated from an adult with mismatch repair-deficient cancer. Both conserved end residues are trimmed from each CDR3. Each record gives: J gene, V gene, CDR3 protein.

j_call: TRBJ2-5
v_call: TRBV7-9
cdr3_aa: ASSLKWAGLETQY

j_call: TRBJ2-5
v_call: TRBV11-3
cdr3_aa: ASRPGQGVETQY

j_call: TRBJ2-5
v_call: TRBV2
cdr3_aa: ASSQSTVETQY

j_call: TRBJ2-1
v_call: TRBV27
cdr3_aa: ASSLGRDPYNEQF

j_call: TRBJ2-1
v_call: TRBV5-1
cdr3_aa: ASSELNRDPEQF

j_call: TRBJ2-3
v_call: TRBV5-6
cdr3_aa: ASSWGTGSTDTQY

j_call: TRBJ1-5
v_call: TRBV18
cdr3_aa: ASSPYSGEGGNQPQH

j_call: TRBJ2-3
v_call: TRBV5-1
cdr3_aa: ASSLGAAGATDTQY

j_call: TRBJ2-7
v_call: TRBV4-1
cdr3_aa: ASSQEPDSSSYEQY

j_call: TRBJ1-1
v_call: TRBV10-3
cdr3_aa: AIRAGTGATNGGSEAF

j_call: TRBJ2-5
v_call: TRBV4-3
cdr3_aa: ASSQDDRGGETQY

j_call: TRBJ2-5
v_call: TRBV2
cdr3_aa: ASREFPETQY

j_call: TRBJ2-3
v_call: TRBV10-3
cdr3_aa: AISEWGKGTDTQY

j_call: TRBJ2-1
v_call: TRBV10-2
cdr3_aa: ASSEKDWLNGEQF

j_call: TRBJ2-7
v_call: TRBV27
cdr3_aa: ASSLSLTVTYEQY

j_call: TRBJ2-2
v_call: TRBV5-8
cdr3_aa: ASSFTGGARTGELF

j_call: TRBJ1-2
v_call: TRBV27
cdr3_aa: ASSLYRGTNYGYT

j_call: TRBJ1-2
v_call: TRBV6-5
cdr3_aa: ASSFTGATNYGYT

j_call: TRBJ2-2
v_call: TRBV7-3
cdr3_aa: ASRIIAGGSTGELF

j_call: TRBJ2-7
v_call: TRBV5-6
cdr3_aa: ASSLPAGSSYEQY

j_call: TRBJ2-5
v_call: TRBV19
cdr3_aa: ASSIDRDRWETQY

j_call: TRBJ2-5
v_call: TRBV30
cdr3_aa: AWSVDRSQGGTQY

j_call: TRBJ1-5
v_call: TRBV11-2
cdr3_aa: ASSIDGSPNQPQH

j_call: TRBJ2-1
v_call: TRBV9
cdr3_aa: ASSGYGGGRYNEQF

j_call: TRBJ1-1
v_call: TRBV7-3
cdr3_aa: ASSGPGTGDSRTEAF

j_call: TRBJ1-5
v_call: TRBV28
cdr3_aa: ASSQSNQPQH

j_call: TRBJ2-2
v_call: TRBV7-3
cdr3_aa: ASSPRGGVGTGELF

j_call: TRBJ1-4
v_call: TRBV5-4
cdr3_aa: ASSTDRDRGRGEKLF

j_call: TRBJ2-1
v_call: TRBV19
cdr3_aa: ASSIRKAGEGEQF

j_call: TRBJ2-1
v_call: TRBV5-4
cdr3_aa: ASSLELAGPYNEQF

j_call: TRBJ2-5
v_call: TRBV7-9
cdr3_aa: ASRGLLETQY

j_call: TRBJ1-1
v_call: TRBV7-9
cdr3_aa: ASSWTMNTEAF

j_call: TRBJ2-5
v_call: TRBV29-1
cdr3_aa: SVEFWGETQY

j_call: TRBJ2-7
v_call: TRBV7-2
cdr3_aa: ASSQRGLSYEQY

j_call: TRBJ2-1
v_call: TRBV29-1
cdr3_aa: SVEGLAEEMSYNEQF

j_call: TRBJ1-1
v_call: TRBV6-5
cdr3_aa: ASGQGRMNTEAF

j_call: TRBJ2-5
v_call: TRBV30
cdr3_aa: AWSVGVSGRGETQY

j_call: TRBJ1-4
v_call: TRBV9
cdr3_aa: ASTLQGAPNEKLF

j_call: TRBJ1-1
v_call: TRBV19
cdr3_aa: ASSPGTGVGGMNTEAF

j_call: TRBJ2-5
v_call: TRBV5-1
cdr3_aa: ASTRTAGVPQETQY

j_call: TRBJ1-2
v_call: TRBV10-1
cdr3_aa: ASSESRQRGYT

j_call: TRBJ1-3
v_call: TRBV19
cdr3_aa: ASRVRDSSGNTIY

j_call: TRBJ2-5
v_call: TRBV27
cdr3_aa: ASSFGVSGETQY

j_call: TRBJ2-1
v_call: TRBV5-1
cdr3_aa: ASSLGWDFYNEQF

j_call: TRBJ2-1
v_call: TRBV5-6
cdr3_aa: ASSRPGSSYNEQF